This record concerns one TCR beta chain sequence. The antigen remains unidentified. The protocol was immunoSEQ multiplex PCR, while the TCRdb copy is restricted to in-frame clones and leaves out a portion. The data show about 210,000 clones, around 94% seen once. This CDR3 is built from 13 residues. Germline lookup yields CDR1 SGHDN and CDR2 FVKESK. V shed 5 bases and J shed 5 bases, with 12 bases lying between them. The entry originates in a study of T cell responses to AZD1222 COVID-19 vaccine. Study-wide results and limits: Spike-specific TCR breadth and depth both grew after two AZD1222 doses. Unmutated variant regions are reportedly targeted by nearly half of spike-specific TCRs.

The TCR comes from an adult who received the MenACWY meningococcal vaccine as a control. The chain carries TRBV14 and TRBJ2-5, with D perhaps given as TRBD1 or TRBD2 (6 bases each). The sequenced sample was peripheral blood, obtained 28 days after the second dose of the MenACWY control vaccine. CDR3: CASSNTGAETQYF. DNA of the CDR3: TGTGCCAGCAGCAACACGGGGGCCGAGACCCAGTACTTC.